The next 5 T cell receptor beta chains were all read from a single sample in a study of read filtering for tumor transcriptome and immune sequencing. From roughly 0.4 ug of RNA, a library with molecular barcoded alpha/delta and beta/gamma adaptors was made. MiXCR was run by TCRdb on the reads, yielding one entry per CDR3 protein. The repertoire holds 50,000 or so distinct CDR3 sequences, with roughly 19% as singletons. Sequenced sample: a population of CD138-negative cells sorted from bone marrow. These receptors all stem from a donor at least 40 years old with multiple myeloma.

This clonotype was detected many times. The chain recombines TRBV5-1 with TRBJ1-1; D uncertain. CDR3 length: 14 amino acids. Trimming cost V 2 bases and J 0 bases, with 8 bases left between them. CDR1 SGHRS and CDR2 YFSETQ come from the germline V gene. For the CDR3, the DNA is TGCGCCAGCAGCTTAAATCCAGTGAACACTGAAGCTTTCTTT. This sequence encodes CASSLNPVNTEAFF.

At least ten counts were recorded for this clonotype. The V call is TRBV4-1, the J call TRBJ2-1; the match to TRBD2 covers 9 bases. Trimming cost V 4 bases and J 0 bases; bases outside gene matches: 4. This CDR3 spans 16 amino acids. Germline V gene data show CDR1 as MGHRA and CDR2 as YSYEKL. CDR3 amino acids: CASSPLAGVSYNEQFF. The CDR3 DNA is TGCGCCAGCAGCCCTTTAGCGGGAGTCTCCTACAATGAGCAGTTCTTC.

This clonotype turned up a few times. The chain joins TRBV28 to TRBJ2-4; no reliable D call. Trimming shortened V by 5 bases and J by 6 bases, and 8 bases separated the two germline ends. CDR1 and CDR2 from the germline V gene are MDHEN and SYDVKM. CDR3 length: 12 residues. CDR3 region: CASSGVTNIQYF. CDR3 nucleotides: TGTGCCAGCAGTGGAGTCACAAACATTCAGTACTTC.

Turning to this clonotype: A much bigger clone sits one base away, suggesting this may be a read error. V is TRBV5-1 and J is TRBJ2-2, with 8 bases matching TRBD2. The V gene's germline CDR1 is SGHRS and CDR2 YFSETQ. The CDR3 length is 15 residues. CDR3 DNA: TGCGCCTCAGCGTACGGGAGGGCCCAGGGCGGGGGGCTGTTTTTT. It yields the protein CASAYGRAQGGGLFF.

In its sample, this clonotype was seen many times. The chain joins TRBV6-2 or TRBV6-3 to TRBJ2-2; the match to TRBD1 covers 7 bases. With 8 bases clipped from V and 4 bases from J, the junction kept 7 bases outside the gene matches. CDR3 length: 14 amino acids. CDR1 is MNHEY and CDR2 is SVGEGT in the germline V gene. CDR3 protein: CASGQTGSTGELFF. The CDR3, as DNA: TGTGCCAGCGGACAGACAGGGAGCACCGGGGAGCTGTTTTTT.